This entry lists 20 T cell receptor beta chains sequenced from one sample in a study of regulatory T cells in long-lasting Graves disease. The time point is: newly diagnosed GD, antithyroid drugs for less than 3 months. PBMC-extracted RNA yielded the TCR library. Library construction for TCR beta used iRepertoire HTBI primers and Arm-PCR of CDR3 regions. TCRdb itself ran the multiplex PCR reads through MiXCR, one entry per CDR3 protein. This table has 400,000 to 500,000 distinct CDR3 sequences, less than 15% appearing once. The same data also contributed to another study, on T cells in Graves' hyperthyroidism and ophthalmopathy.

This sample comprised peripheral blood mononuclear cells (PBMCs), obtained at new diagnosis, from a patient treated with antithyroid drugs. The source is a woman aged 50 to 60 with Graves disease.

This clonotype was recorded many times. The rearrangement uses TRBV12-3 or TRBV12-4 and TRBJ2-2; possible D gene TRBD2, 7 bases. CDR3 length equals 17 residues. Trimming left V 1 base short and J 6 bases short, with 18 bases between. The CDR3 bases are TGTGCCAGCAGTTTAGTCCGTGGTGTCGGGGGGCCCGGGGAGCTGTTTTTT. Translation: CASSLVRGVGGPGELFF.

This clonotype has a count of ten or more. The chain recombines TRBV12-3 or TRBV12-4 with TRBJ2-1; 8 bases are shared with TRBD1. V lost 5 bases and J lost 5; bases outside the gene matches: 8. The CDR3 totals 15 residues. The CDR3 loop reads CASSIPGQDNNEQFF. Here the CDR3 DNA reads TGTGCCAGCAGTATCCCGGGACAGGACAACAATGAGCAGTTCTTC.

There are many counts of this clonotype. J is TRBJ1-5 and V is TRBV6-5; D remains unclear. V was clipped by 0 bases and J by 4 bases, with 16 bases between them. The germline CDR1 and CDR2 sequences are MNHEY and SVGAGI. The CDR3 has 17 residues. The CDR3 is CASSYSPDSGANQPQHF. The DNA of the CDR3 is TGTGCCAGCAGTTACTCCCCAGATTCCGGTGCTAATCAGCCCCAGCATTTT.

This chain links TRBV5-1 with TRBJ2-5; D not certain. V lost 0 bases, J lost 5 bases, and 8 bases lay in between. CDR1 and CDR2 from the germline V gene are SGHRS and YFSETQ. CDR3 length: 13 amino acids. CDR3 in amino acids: CASSLVIGETQYF. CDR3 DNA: TGCGCCAGCAGCTTGGTTATCGGTGAGACCCAGTACTTC. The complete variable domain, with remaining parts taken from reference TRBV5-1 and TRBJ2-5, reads KAGVTQTPRYLIKTRGQQVTLSCSPISGHRSVSWYQQTPGQGLQFLFEYFSETQRNKGNFPGRFSGRQFSNSRSEMNVSTLELGDSALYLCASSLVIGETQYFGPGTRLLVL.

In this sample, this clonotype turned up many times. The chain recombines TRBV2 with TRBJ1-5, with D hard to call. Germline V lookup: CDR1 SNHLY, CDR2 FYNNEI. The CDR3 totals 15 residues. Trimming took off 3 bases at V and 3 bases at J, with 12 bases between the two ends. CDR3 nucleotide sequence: TGTGCCAGCAGTGAGGGTACACAGCCCAATCAGCCCCAGCATTTT. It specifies CASSEGTQPNQPQHF.

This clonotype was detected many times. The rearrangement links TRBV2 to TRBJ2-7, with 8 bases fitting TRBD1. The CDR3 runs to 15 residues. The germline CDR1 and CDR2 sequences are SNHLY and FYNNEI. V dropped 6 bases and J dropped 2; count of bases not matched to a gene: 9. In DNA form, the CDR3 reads TGTGCCAGCAGAGAGGGGACAGGCAGCGCCTACGAGCAGTACTTC. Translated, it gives CASREGTGSAYEQYF. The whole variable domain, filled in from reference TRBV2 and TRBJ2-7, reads EPEVTQTPSHQVTQMGQEVILRCVPISNHLYFYWYRQILGQKVEFLVSFYNNEISEKSEIFDDQFSVERPDGSNFTLKIRSTKLEDSAMYFCASREGTGSAYEQYFGPGTRLTVT.

DNA of the CDR3: TGTGCCAGCAGCTCGACCCGGGGGGGCTGGGGGGAGCTGTTTTTT. It yields the protein CASSSTRGGWGELFF. This rearrangement joins TRBV7-2 to TRBJ2-2; 8 bases are a match to TRBD2. CDR1 is SGHTA, CDR2 FQGNSA, per germline. CDR3 length: 15 amino acids. After removal of 4 bases from V and 8 bases from J, the junction contained 9 bases not matched to a gene. Full variable domain (remainder filled in from reference TRBV7-2 and TRBJ2-2): GAGVSQSPSNKVTEKGKDVELRCDPISGHTALYWYRQSLGQGLEFLIYFQGNSAPDKSGLPSDRFSAERTGGSVSTLTIQRTQQEDSAVYLCASSSTRGGWGELFFGEGSRLTVL.

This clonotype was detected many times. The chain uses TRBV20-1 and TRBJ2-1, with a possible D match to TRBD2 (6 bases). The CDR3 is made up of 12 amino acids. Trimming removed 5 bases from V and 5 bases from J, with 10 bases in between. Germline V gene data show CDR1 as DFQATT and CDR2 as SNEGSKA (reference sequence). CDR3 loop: CSARTTNNEQFF. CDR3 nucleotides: TGCAGTGCTCGGACTACAAACAATGAGCAGTTCTTC.

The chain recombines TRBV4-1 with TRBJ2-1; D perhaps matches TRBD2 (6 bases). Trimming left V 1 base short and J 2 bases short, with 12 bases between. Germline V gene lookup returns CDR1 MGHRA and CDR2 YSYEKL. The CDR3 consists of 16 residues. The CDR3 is CASSQVGTLPYNEQFF. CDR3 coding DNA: TGCGCCAGCAGCCAAGTTGGGACTCTACCCTACAATGAGCAGTTCTTC.

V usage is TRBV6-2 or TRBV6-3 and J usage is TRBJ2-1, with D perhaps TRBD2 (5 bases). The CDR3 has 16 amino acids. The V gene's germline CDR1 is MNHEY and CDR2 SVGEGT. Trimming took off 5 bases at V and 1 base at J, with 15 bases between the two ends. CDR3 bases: TGTGCCAGCAGTCCCTCCCCGTGGAGGTCCTACAATGAGCAGTTCTTC. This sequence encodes CASSPSPWRSYNEQFF.

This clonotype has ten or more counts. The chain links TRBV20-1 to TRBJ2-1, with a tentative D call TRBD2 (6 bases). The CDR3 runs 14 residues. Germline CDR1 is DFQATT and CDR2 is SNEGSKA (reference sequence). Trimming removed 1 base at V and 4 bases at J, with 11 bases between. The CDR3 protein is CSARAGAPYNEQFF. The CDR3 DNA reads TGCAGTGCTAGAGCGGGAGCACCATACAATGAGCAGTTCTTC.

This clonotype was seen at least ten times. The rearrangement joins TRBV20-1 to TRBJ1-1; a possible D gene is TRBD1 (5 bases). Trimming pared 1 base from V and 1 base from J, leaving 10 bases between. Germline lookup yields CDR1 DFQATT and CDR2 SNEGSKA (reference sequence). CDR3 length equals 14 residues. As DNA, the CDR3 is TGCAGTGCTAGAGTAGGGGCTACGAACACTGAAGCTTTCTTT. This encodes CSARVGATNTEAFF.

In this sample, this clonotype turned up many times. The DNA for the CDR3 is TGCAGCGTTGAAGAGGAGGAGGAGGGTCTCCTGAGCTCCTACAATGAGCAGTTCTTC. Translating it yields CSVEEEEEGLLSSYNEQFF. This chain links TRBV29-1 with TRBJ2-1; a weak D match, TRBD2 (6 bases). CDR3 length: 19 residues. Germline values: CDR1 SQVTM, CDR2 ANQGSEA. The V end lost 0 bases, the J end lost 0 bases, and 21 bases lay between the germline ends.

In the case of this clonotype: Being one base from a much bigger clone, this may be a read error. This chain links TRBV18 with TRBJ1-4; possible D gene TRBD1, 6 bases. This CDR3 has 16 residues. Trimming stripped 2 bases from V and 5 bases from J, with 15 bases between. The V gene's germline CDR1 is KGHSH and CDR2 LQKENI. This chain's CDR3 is CASSPDSRGGNEKLFF. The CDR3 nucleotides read TGTGCCAGCTCACCAGATAGCAGGGGCGGGAATGAAAAACTGTTTTTT. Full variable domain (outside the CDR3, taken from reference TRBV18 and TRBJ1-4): NAGVMQNPRHLVRRRGQEARLRCSPMKGHSHVYWYRQLPEEGLKFMVYLQKENIIDESGMPKERFSAEFPKEGPSILRIQQVVRGDSAAYFCASSPDSRGGNEKLFFGSGTQLSVL.

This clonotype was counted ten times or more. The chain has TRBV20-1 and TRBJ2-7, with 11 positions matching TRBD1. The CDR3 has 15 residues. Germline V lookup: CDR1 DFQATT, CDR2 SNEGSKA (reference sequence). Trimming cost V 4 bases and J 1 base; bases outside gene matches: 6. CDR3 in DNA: TGCAGTGCTAAAAAGGGACAGGGGGTATCCTACGAGCAGTACTTC. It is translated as CSAKKGQGVSYEQYF.

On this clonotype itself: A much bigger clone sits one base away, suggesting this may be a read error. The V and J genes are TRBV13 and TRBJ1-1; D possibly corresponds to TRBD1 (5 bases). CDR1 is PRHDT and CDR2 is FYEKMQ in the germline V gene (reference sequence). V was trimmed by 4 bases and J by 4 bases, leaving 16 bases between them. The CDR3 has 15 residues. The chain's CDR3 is CASSSIGRGGTEAFF. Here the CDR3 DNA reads TGTGCCAGCAGCTCCATAGGGCGGGGGGGCACTGAAGCTTTCTTT.

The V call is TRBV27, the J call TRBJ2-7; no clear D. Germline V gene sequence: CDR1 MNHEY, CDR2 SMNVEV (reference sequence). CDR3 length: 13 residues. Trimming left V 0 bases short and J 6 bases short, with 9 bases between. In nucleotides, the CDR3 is TGTGCCAGCAGTTTATCAAACAGAGCCGAGCAGTACTTC. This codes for CASSLSNRAEQYF.

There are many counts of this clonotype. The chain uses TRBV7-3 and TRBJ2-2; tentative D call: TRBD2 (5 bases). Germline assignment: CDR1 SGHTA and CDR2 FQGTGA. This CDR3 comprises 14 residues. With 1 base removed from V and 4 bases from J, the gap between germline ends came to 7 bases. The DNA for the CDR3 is TGTGCCAGCAGCTTAAACGGGATCACCGGGGAGCTGTTTTTT. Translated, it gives CASSLNGITGELFF.

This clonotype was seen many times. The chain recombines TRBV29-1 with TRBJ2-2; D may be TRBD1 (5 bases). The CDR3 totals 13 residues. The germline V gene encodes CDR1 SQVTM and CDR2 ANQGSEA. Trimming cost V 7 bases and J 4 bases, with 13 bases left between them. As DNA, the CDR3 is TGCAGCGCCAGGGTTTCAGGCACCGGGGAGCTGTTTTTT. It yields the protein CSARVSGTGELFF.

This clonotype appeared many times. DNA for the CDR3: TGTGCCAGCGGTGGAGGTAGCGGGTACCCAGATACGCAGTATTTT. Protein: CASGGGSGYPDTQYF. The chain couples TRBV9 to TRBJ2-3; the match to TRBD2 covers 7 bases. The germline V gene encodes CDR1 SGDLS and CDR2 YYNGEE. The CDR3 has 15 amino acids. After removal of 7 bases from V and 4 bases from J, the junction contained 12 bases not matched to a gene.